The 10 T cell receptor beta chains in this list originate from one sample, sequenced in a study of radiation and T cells in renal cell carcinoma. As for time point: blood 4 weeks post-SBRT, at nephrectomy. Treatment specified: 15 Gy SBRT to primary tumor, nephrectomy 4 weeks later. Here immunoSEQ multiplex PCR was the method, and the copy in TCRdb shows in-frame clones only, minus some. The table lists about 64,000 clones, approximately 80% of them singletons. Sequenced here: blood, sampled from a patient whose treatment included radiotherapy and nephrectomy. These receptors were taken from a man between 60 and 75 years old with renal cell carcinoma.

This clone was detected only a few times. V is TRBV10-1 and J is TRBJ1-1; D perhaps matches TRBD1 (5 bases). The V end lost 0 bases, the J end lost 5 bases, and 10 bases lay between the germline ends. The CDR3 loop spans 14 amino acids. CDR1 WNHNN and CDR2 SYGVQD come from the germline V gene (reference sequence). The CDR3, as DNA: TGCGCCAGCAGTGAGTCAGGGGAGGGGACTGAAGCTTTCTTT. Translation: CASSESGEGTEAFF.

This chain joins TRBV7-3 and TRBJ2-3, with D hard to call. The length of the CDR3 is 15 residues. Trimming left V 5 bases short and J 6 bases short, with 18 bases between. In germline, CDR1 is SGHTA, CDR2 FQGTGA. The CDR3: CASSPQDAPPDTQYF. The CDR3 DNA follows: TGTGCCAGCAGCCCTCAGGATGCTCCCCCTGATACGCAGTATTTT.

The CDR3: CASSSWDRGSPYEQYV. CDR3 in DNA: TGTGCCAGCAGCAGTTGGGACAGGGGCTCCCCCTACGAGCAGTACGTC. This chain uses TRBV21-1 with TRBJ2-7; the D call of TRBD1 is as the table states it, not checked on the DNA. TRBV21-1 is designated a pseudogene. The CDR3 has 16 residues.

This clone showed up just a few times. In DNA form, the CDR3 reads TGTGCCAGCACCGGTGGAGGGCTGAACACCGGGGAGCTGTTTTTT. This codes for CASTGGGLNTGELFF. This chain joins TRBV13 and TRBJ2-2, with D tentatively TRBD2 (6 bases). Germline assignment: CDR1 PRHDT and CDR2 FYEKMQ (reference sequence). There are 15 residues in the CDR3. V was shortened by 7 bases and J by 1 base, with 13 bases between the two germline ends.

V is TRBV28 and J is TRBJ1-1; 7 nucleotides align to TRBD1. The V gene's germline CDR1 is MDHEN and CDR2 SYDVKM. The CDR3 spans 15 residues. The junction had 13 bases not matched to a gene; V was cut back by 7 bases and J by 5 bases. CDR3 in amino acids: CASTRKNRGKTEAFF. As DNA, the CDR3 is TGTGCCAGCACCCGAAAGAACAGGGGAAAGACTGAAGCTTTCTTT.

This sequence joins TRBV30 and TRBJ2-7, with D tentatively TRBD2 (5 bases). Trimming pared 2 bases from V and 1 base from J, leaving 9 bases between. The CDR3 is 13 residues long. CDR1 is GTSNPN, CDR2 SVGIG, per germline (reference sequence). DNA for the CDR3: TGTGCCTGGAGTCCGGGATTTTCCTACGAGCAGTACTTC. Protein: CAWSPGFSYEQYF.

This clone was seen more than once but under ten times. CDR3 nucleotides: TGTGCCAGCAGCCAAGGGGCGGGAGTGCATACAGATACGCAGTATTTT. It yields the protein CASSQGAGVHTDTQYF. The chain joins TRBV14 to TRBJ2-3, with 7 bases lining up with TRBD2. J gave up 3 bases and V 1 base, and 7 bases lay outside the gene matches. Germline V lookup: CDR1 SGHDN, CDR2 FVKESK. The CDR3 has 16 residues.

This chain joins TRBV6-1 and TRBJ2-7; D uncertain. This CDR3 spans 14 amino acids. Germline V gene sequence: CDR1 MNHNS, CDR2 SASEGT. Trimming left V 1 base short and J 4 bases short, with 11 bases between. Here the CDR3 DNA reads TGTGCCAGCAGTGAAGATCTAGTCGTATACGAGCAGTACGTC. Protein sequence: CASSEDLVVYEQYV.

This sequence joins TRBV6-6 and TRBJ1-1; 9 nucleotides match TRBD1. Unmatched junction bases numbered 0, after V lost 4 bases and J lost 3 bases. This CDR3 has 13 amino acids. Germline CDR1 and CDR2: MNHNY and SVGAGI (reference sequence). The CDR3 sequence is CASSWDRDTEAFF. The CDR3 DNA reads as TGTGCCAGCAGTTGGGACAGGGACACTGAAGCTTTCTTT.

Here the CDR3 reads CASSLGSQGIQYF. DNA of the CDR3: TGTGCCAGCAGCTTGGGCTCTCAAGGCATTCAGTACTTC. V and J are TRBV11-3 and TRBJ2-4, with D unresolved. Germline V lookup: CDR1 SGHNT, CDR2 YENEEA. The CDR3 is made up of 13 amino acids. Trimming took off 3 bases at V and 9 bases at J, with 12 bases between the two ends.